The 19 T cell receptor beta chains presented below share a single source sample, sequenced in a study of CD8 T cells in ankylosing spondylitis. TCRdb recomputed calls from the 5' RACE reads with MiXCR, one row per CDR3 protein. This sample has about 250,000 distinct CDR3 sequences; under 30% occur once, and the top ten carry 0.6% to 0.75%. Sequencing was done on a sample of blood, either unsorted or a sorted T cell fraction (not recorded which). These TCRs come from a male donor with ankylosing spondylitis or in good health (not recorded which).

This sequence joins TRBV10-2 and TRBJ2-3; 10 nucleotides agree with TRBD1. The CDR3 loop spans 15 amino acids. The J segment lost 2 bases and the V segment lost 7 bases, leaving 6 bases of the junction unmatched. CDR1 and CDR2 from the germline V gene are WSHSY and SAAADI. The CDR3 DNA sequence: TGCGCCAGCATTCCCCGACAGGGGGCCACAGATACGCAGTATTTT. Translating it yields CASIPRQGATDTQYF.

J is TRBJ2-4 and V is TRBV6-1, with 8 bases that match TRBD2. The V gene's germline CDR1 is MNHNS and CDR2 SASEGT. CDR3 size: 16 residues. Losses at the gene ends were 4 bases for V and 0 bases for J; bases not matched to a gene: 5. The CDR3 nucleotides are TGTGCCAGCAGTGGGACTAGCCGCGTAGCCAAAAACATTCAGTACTTC. This codes for CASSGTSRVAKNIQYF.

This clonotype has a count of ten or more. The rearrangement links TRBV7-9 to TRBJ2-2; D remains ambiguous. Germline lookup yields CDR1 SEHNR and CDR2 FQNEAQ (reference sequence). The ends were cut back, 5 bases at V and 6 bases at J, with 7 bases in the middle. This CDR3 comprises 12 residues. The CDR3 region is CASSPIAGELFF. CDR3 DNA sequence: TGTGCCAGCAGCCCTATTGCCGGGGAGCTGTTTTTT.

This clonotype occurred many times. The chain recombines TRBV5-8 with TRBJ2-7; tentatively, D is TRBD1 (8 bases). V lost 2 bases and J lost 4, with 13 bases in between. CDR3 size: 14 residues. CDR1 and CDR2 from the germline V gene are SGHTS and YDEGEE. The CDR3 DNA reads TGTGCCAGCAGCTTTGGACAGGGAGGGTACGAGCAGTACTTC. Its translation: CASSFGQGGYEQYF. Variable domain in full (rest from reference TRBV5-8 and TRBJ2-7): EAGVTQSPTHLIKTRGQQATLRCSPISGHTSVYWYQQALGLGLQFLLWYDEGEERNRGNFPPRFSGRQFPNYSSELNVNALELEDSALYLCASSFGQGGYEQYFGPGTRLTVT.

Worth noting for this clonotype: Given a much more abundant clone one base away, this may be a read error. V gene TRBV20-1 combines with J gene TRBJ2-1; TRBD1 agrees at 7 bases. Germline V gives CDR1 DFQATT, CDR2 SNEGSKA (reference sequence). With 5 bases clipped from V and 8 bases from J, the junction kept 6 bases outside the gene matches. The CDR3 extends over 12 amino acids. CDR3 in amino acids: CSAGQVNHEQFF. DNA of the CDR3: TGCAGTGCTGGACAGGTGAACCATGAGCAGTTCTTC.

The rearrangement links TRBV6-7 to TRBJ2-6; 7 nucleotides align to TRBD1. Being an ORF, TRBV6-7 has a function that is uncertain. The CDR3 length is 19 residues. J was trimmed by 4 bases and V by 4 bases; bases with no gene match: 16. DNA for the CDR3: TGTGCCAGCAGTTGGAATCTCGGACAGGCCGTAGGGGGGGCCAACGTCCTGACTTTC. Translated: CASSWNLGQAVGGANVLTF.

This clonotype came up many times. The V call is TRBV18, the J call TRBJ1-4; D call uncertain. Trimming cost V 1 base and J 6 bases, with 12 bases left between them. The CDR3 is 15 residues long. Germline CDR1 reads KGHSH; CDR2 reads LQKENI. CDR3 nucleotide sequence: TGTGCCAGCTCACCACTCAGGAGTCTCGATGAAAAACTGTTTTTT. This encodes CASSPLRSLDEKLFF.

The rearrangement links TRBV10-3 to TRBJ2-7, with 7 positions matching TRBD1. Germline V CDR1 and CDR2: ENHRY, SYGVKD. The CDR3 spans 14 residues. V lost 6 bases and J lost 3; bases outside the gene matches: 8. CDR3 coding DNA: TGTGCCATCAGATTAACAGGGGCGGACTACGAGCAGTACTTC. It translates to CAIRLTGADYEQYF.

This clonotype was counted ten times or more. The chain links TRBV10-2 to TRBJ2-5; 8 nucleotides agree with TRBD2. V was pared by 2 bases and J by 3 bases, with 14 bases of the junction left unmatched. Germline lookup yields CDR1 WSHSY and CDR2 SAAADI. The CDR3 has 18 residues. This CDR3 reads CASSEVKQRGTPEETQYF. For the CDR3, the DNA is TGCGCCAGCAGTGAGGTTAAGCAGCGGGGGACCCCCGAAGAGACCCAGTACTTC.

The gene calls are TRBV20-1 and TRBJ2-7, with TRBD2 matching over 7 bases. The germline V gene encodes CDR1 DFQATT and CDR2 SNEGSKA (reference sequence). This CDR3 is built from 12 residues. V dropped 5 bases and J dropped 3; count of bases not matched to a gene: 4. The CDR3 DNA is TGCAGTGCTTCCCCTAGCGGCTACGAGCAGTACTTC. Translating it yields CSASPSGYEQYF.

The sample holds many counts of this clonotype. The chain has TRBV5-8 and TRBJ2-4; 12 bases are a match to TRBD2. The CDR3 loop spans 15 amino acids. Germline V gene data show CDR1 as SGHTS and CDR2 as YDEGEE. The J segment lost 6 bases and the V segment lost 3 bases, leaving 4 bases of the junction unmatched. The CDR3 DNA reads as TGTGCCAGCAGCTCGACTAGCGGGGGAAGAAACATTCAGTACTTC. The encoded protein is CASSSTSGGRNIQYF.

In its sample, this clonotype was seen a few times. This chain links TRBV7-2 with TRBJ2-5; D not certain. CDR3 size: 13 residues. Germline V CDR1 and CDR2: SGHTA, FQGNSA. Trimming stripped 3 bases from V and 5 bases from J, with 10 bases between. In DNA, the CDR3 is TGTGCCAGCAGCTTTTCGGCCCCTGAGACCCAGTACTTC. As protein: CASSFSAPETQYF.

The CDR3 DNA is TGCAGTGCTATTCCTTCCCCCGGGGAGCTGTTTTTT. It specifies CSAIPSPGELFF. The rearrangement joins TRBV20-1 to TRBJ2-2; the D is unclear. The CDR3 extends over 12 amino acids. Germline V gene sequence: CDR1 DFQATT, CDR2 SNEGSKA (reference sequence). V was clipped by 4 bases and J by 6 bases, with 9 bases between them.

The J gene is TRBJ2-1, the V gene TRBV6-1; D unclear. The CDR3 covers 15 residues. V was clipped by 6 bases and J by 3 bases, with 15 bases between them. In germline, CDR1 is MNHNS, CDR2 SASEGT. The CDR3 here is CASSPQRDDYNEQFF. CDR3 nucleotide sequence: TGTGCCAGCAGCCCCCAAAGGGATGACTACAATGAGCAGTTCTTC.

This clonotype was seen at least ten times. The CDR3 region is CSARPSGGTHSSTDTQYF. CDR3 DNA: TGCAGTGCTAGACCTAGCGGGGGGACCCATTCTAGCACAGATACGCAGTATTTT. The chain has TRBV20-1 and TRBJ2-3; TRBD2 matches 11 bases. V trimming: 2 bases; J trimming: 0 bases; junction bases outside the gene matches: 10. This CDR3 is built from 18 residues. Germline CDR1 is DFQATT and CDR2 is SNEGSKA (reference sequence).

The sample holds many counts of this clonotype. The chain combines TRBV25-1 with TRBJ2-7, with 9 bases that match TRBD1. The germline CDR1 and CDR2 sequences are MGHDK and SYGVNS. The CDR3 is made up of 15 amino acids. J was trimmed by 5 bases and V by 5 bases; bases with no gene match: 10. CDR3 DNA: TGTGCCAGCAGTTTTGGCGGGACAGGGCACCACGAGCAGTACTTC. Translation gives CASSFGGTGHHEQYF.

This clonotype has just one count. This chain links TRBV9 with TRBJ2-1, with D perhaps TRBD1 or TRBD2 (5 bases each). The CDR3 consists of 13 residues. The ends were cut back, 0 bases at V and 8 bases at J, with 9 bases in the middle. Germline lookup yields CDR1 SGDLS and CDR2 YYNGEE. CDR3 protein: CASSVGGYDEQFF. CDR3 nucleotide sequence: TGTGCCAGCAGCGTAGGGGGGTACGATGAGCAGTTCTTC.

This clonotype was recorded at least ten times. The rearrangement joins TRBV29-1 to TRBJ1-1; maybe TRBD1 (5 bases). CDR3 length equals 13 residues. Trimming pared 3 bases from V and 0 bases from J, leaving 8 bases between. The germline V gene has CDR1 SQVTM and CDR2 ANQGSEA. The CDR3 nucleotides read TGCAGCGTTGAGAGGGGACTGAACACTGAAGCTTTCTTT. This sequence encodes CSVERGLNTEAFF.

This clonotype was seen a few times. The chain joins TRBV20-1 to TRBJ2-1; 13 bases match TRBD2. The CDR3 consists of 17 residues. V was clipped by 4 bases and J by 4 bases; unmatched bases: 10. Germline CDR1 DFQATT, CDR2 SNEGSKA (reference sequence). Here the CDR3 reads CSATGLAGPSKYNEQFF. The CDR3 bases are TGCAGTGCTACGGGACTAGCGGGGCCCTCAAAATACAATGAGCAGTTCTTC.